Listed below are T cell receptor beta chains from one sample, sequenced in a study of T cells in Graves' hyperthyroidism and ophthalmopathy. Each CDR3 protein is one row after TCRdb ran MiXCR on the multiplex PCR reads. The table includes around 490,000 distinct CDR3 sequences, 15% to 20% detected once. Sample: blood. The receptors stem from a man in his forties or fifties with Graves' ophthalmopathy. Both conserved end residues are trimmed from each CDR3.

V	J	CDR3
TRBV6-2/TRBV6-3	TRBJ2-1	ASRTSGEQF
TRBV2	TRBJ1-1	ASSPPGQGADTEAF
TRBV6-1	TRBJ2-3	ASSGEGTHRTDTQY
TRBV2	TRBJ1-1	ARGQGAEAF
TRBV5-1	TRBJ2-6	ASSSTGYPGSGANVLT
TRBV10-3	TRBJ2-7	AIRTGTGNPYEQY
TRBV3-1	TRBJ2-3	ASSITSGSGADTQY
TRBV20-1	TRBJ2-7	SASSPDRGGEQY
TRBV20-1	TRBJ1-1	SARGIMNTEAF
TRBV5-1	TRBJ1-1	ASSPGQGGLNTEAF
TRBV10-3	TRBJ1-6	AVSRAEENSPLH
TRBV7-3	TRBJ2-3	ASSLTGLERGDTQY
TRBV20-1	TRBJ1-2	SASRDRGNYGHT
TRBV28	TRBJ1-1	ASSHYREYTEAF
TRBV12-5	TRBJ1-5	ASAPAYGEPQH
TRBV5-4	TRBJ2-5	ASSFEADSTQY
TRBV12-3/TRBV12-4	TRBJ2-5	ASRQGQETQY
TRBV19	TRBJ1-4	ASSRAALNEKLF
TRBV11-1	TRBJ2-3	ASSPRTGPTDTQY
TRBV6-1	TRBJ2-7	ASIAPGTYEQY
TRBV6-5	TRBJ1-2	ASSSEGKYT
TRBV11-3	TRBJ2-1	ASSLLAATARYNEQF
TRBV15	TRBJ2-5	ATSGAGAGTQETQY
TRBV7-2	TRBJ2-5	ASSYSGLAKETQY
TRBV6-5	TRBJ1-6	ASSSPPSGPKFMALH
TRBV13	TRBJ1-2	ASSLVGSPNYGYT
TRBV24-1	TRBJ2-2	ATSGWTNTGELF
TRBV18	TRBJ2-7	AGSPGQAYEQY
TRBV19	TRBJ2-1	ASSILAGVGEQF
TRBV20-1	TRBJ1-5	SARARQGISRNQPQH
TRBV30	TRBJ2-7	AWSVAGAYEQY
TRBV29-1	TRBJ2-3	SVEGVPGPDTQY
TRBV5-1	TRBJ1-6	ASSLLDRESPLH
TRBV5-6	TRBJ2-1	ASSSYHFLALGNEQF
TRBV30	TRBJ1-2	AWGTGGALYGYT
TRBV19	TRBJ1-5	ASSATENQPQH
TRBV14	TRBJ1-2	ASSQGQMPNYGYT
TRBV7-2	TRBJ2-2	ASSARNANTGELF
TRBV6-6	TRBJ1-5	ASSYSGSGAGGRQPQH
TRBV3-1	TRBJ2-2	ASKPQFEAGELF
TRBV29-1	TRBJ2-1	SVVGGGLGNEQF
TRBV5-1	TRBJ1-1	ASSLLSTGYTEAF